The source of this T cell receptor (beta chain) is a study of graft-versus-host responses after intestinal transplantation. Findings of the study overall: The study found high graft-versus-host to host-versus-graft clonal ratios in allografts of patients with graft-donor T cell macrochimerism.

Only in-frame clones appear in the TCRdb table, and some are missing; sequencing was by immunoSEQ multiplex PCR. The repertoire holds around 38,000 clones, with roughly four fifths as singletons. Concerning this clone: What it binds is not known.

The CDR3 is made up of 16 amino acids. V gave up 3 bases and J gave up 5 bases; unmatched junction bases: 10. Germline CDR1 MNHNS, CDR2 SASEGT. The rearrangement uses TRBV6-1 and TRBJ1-5; TRBD1 agrees at 7 bases. The clonotype originates from a human patient who received an intestinal transplant, so some T cells may come from the graft donor. Material: PBMCs, obtained 1070 days after transplant. The CDR3 DNA sequence: TGTGCCAGCAGTGAGGTGGAGACAGGGCCTGATCAGCCCCAGCATTTT. Amino acids: CASSEVETGPDQPQHF.